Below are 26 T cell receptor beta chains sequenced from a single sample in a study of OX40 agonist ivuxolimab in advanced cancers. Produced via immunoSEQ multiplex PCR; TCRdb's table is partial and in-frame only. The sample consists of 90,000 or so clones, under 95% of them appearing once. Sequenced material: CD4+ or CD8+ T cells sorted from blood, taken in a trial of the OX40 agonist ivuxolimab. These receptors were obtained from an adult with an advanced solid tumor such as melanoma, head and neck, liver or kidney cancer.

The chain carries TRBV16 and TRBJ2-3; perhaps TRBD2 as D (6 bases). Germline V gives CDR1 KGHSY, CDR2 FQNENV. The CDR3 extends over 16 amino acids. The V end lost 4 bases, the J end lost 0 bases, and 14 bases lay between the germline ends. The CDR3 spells CASSLPGLASTDTQYF. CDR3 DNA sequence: TGTGCCAGCAGCCTACCCGGGCTAGCGAGCACAGATACGCAGTATTTT.

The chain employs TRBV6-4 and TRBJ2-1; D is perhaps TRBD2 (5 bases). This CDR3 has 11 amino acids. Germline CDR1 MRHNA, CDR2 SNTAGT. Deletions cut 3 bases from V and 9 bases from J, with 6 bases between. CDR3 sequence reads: CASSDGGEQFF. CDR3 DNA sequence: TGTGCCAGCAGTGATGGAGGTGAGCAGTTCTTC.

The CDR3 sequence: CASSTVTERNTQYF. In DNA, the CDR3 is TGTGCCAGCTCCACCGTGACCGAGAGAAATACGCAGTATTTT. The rearrangement links TRBV18 to TRBJ2-3; D gene unclear. Trimming pared 6 bases from V and 7 bases from J, leaving 17 bases between. The CDR3 is 14 amino acids. Germline loops: CDR1 KGHSH, CDR2 LQKENI.

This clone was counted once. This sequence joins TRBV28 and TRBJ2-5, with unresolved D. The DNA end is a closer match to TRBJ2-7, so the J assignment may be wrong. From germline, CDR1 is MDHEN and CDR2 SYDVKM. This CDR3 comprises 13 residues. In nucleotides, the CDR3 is TGTGCCAGCAGTTTCCCAAGCTCCTACGAGCAGTACTTC. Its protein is CASSFPSSYEQYF.

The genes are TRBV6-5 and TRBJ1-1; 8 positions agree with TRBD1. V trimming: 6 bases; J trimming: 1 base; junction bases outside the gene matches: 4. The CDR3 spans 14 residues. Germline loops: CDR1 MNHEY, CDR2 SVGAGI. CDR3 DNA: TGTGCCAGCAGAAACGGACAGGGGAACACTGAAGCTTTCTTT. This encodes CASRNGQGNTEAFF.

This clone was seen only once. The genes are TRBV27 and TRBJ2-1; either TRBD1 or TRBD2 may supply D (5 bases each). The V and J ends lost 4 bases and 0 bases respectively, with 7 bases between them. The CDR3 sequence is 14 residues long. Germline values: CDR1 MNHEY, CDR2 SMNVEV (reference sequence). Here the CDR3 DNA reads TGTGCCAGCAGTTCAGGGAGCTCCTACAATGAGCAGTTCTTC. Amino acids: CASSSGSSYNEQFF.

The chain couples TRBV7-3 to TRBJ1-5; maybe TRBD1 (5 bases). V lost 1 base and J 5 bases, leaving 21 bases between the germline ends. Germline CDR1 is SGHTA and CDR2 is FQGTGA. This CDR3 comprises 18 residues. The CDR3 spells CASSLKRLTGHVYQPQHF. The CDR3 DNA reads TGTGCCAGCAGCTTAAAAAGGTTAACAGGACACGTGTATCAGCCCCAGCATTTT.

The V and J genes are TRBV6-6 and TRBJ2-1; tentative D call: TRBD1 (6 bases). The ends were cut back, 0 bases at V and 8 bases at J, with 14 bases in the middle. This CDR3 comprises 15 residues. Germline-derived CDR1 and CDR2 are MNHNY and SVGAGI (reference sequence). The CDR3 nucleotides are TGTGCCAGCAGTTACTCGGGACATCGGGCCCATGAGCAGTTCTTC. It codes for CASSYSGHRAHEQFF.

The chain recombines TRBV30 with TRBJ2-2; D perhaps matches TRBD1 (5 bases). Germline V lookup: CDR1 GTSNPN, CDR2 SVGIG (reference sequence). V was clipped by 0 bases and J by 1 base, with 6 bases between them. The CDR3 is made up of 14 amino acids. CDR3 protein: CAWSVTGNTGELFF. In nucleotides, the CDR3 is TGTGCCTGGAGTGTAACAGGGAACACCGGGGAGCTGTTTTTT.

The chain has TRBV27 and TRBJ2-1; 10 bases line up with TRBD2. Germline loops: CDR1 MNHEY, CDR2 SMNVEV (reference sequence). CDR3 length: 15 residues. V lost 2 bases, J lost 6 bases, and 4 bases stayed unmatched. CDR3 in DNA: TGTGCCAGCAGTTTACTAGCGGGAGAGAGCAATGAGCAGTTCTTC. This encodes CASSLLAGESNEQFF.

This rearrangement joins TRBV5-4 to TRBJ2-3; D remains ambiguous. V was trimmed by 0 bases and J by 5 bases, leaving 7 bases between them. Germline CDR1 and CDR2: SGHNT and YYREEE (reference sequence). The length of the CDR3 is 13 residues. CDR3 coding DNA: TGTGCCAGCAGCTTGGCCGCGGTAGATACGCAGTATTTT. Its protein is CASSLAAVDTQYF.

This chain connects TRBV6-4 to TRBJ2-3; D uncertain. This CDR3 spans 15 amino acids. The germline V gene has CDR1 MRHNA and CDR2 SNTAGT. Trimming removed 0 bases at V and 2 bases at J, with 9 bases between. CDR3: CASSDSPSITDTQYF. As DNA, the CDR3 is TGTGCCAGCAGTGACTCACCATCGATCACAGATACGCAGTATTTT.

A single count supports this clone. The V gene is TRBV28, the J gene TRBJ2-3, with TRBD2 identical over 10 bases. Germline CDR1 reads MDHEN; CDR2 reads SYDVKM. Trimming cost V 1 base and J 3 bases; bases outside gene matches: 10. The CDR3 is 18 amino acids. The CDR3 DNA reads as TGTGCCAGCAGTTTATCAGTGTCCAGCGGGGGGGAAACAGATACGCAGTATTTT. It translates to CASSLSVSSGGETDTQYF.

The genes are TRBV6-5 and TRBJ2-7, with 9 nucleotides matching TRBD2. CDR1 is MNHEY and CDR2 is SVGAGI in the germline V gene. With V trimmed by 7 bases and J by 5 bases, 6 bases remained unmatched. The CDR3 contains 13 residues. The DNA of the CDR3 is TGTGCCAGCACCCGCGGGGGGGCCAACGAGCAGTACTTC. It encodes CASTRGGANEQYF.

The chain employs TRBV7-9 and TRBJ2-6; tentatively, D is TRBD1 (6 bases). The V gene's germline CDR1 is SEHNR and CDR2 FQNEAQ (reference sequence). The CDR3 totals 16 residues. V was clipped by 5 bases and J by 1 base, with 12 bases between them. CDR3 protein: CASSNRQGSGANVLTF. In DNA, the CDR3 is TGTGCCAGCAGCAACCGGCAGGGGTCTGGGGCCAACGTCCTGACTTTC.

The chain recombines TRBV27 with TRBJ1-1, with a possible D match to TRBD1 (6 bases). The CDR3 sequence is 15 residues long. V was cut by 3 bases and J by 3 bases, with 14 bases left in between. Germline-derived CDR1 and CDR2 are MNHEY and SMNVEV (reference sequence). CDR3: CASSFRGGGHTEAFF. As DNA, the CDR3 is TGTGCCAGCAGTTTCCGCGGGGGGGGGCACACTGAAGCTTTCTTT.

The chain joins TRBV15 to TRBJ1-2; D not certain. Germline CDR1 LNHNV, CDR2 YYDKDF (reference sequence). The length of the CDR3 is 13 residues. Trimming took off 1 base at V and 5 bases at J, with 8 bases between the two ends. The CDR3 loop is CATSRADVYGYTF. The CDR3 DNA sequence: TGTGCCACCAGCAGAGCGGACGTATATGGCTACACCTTC.

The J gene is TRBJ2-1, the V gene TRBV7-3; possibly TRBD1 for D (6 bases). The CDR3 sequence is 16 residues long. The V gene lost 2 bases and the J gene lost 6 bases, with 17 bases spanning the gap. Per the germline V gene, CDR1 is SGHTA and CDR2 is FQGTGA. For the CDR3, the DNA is TGTGCCAGCAGCTTACCCGGGTCAGGGGATTCCAATGAGCAGTTCTTC. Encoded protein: CASSLPGSGDSNEQFF.

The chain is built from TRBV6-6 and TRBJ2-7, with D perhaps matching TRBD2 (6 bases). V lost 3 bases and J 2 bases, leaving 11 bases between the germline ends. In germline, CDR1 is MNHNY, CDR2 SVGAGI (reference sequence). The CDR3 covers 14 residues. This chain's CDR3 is CASSYGGGPYEQYV. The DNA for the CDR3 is TGTGCCAGCAGTTATGGTGGAGGGCCCTACGAGCAGTACGTC.

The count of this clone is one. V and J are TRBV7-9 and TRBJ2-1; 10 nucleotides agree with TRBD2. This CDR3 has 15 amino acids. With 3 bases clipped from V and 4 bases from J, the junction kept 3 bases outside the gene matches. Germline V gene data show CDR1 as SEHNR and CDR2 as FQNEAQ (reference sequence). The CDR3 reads CASSFFSGRYNEQFF. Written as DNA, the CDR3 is TGTGCCAGCAGCTTTTTTAGCGGGAGGTACAATGAGCAGTTCTTC. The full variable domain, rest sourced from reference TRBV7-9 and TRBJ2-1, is DTGVSQNPRHKITKRGQNVTFRCDPISEHNRLYWYRQTLGQGPEFLTYFQNEAQLEKSRLLSDRFSAERPKGSFSTLEIQRTEQGDSAMYLCASSFFSGRYNEQFFGPGTRLTVL.

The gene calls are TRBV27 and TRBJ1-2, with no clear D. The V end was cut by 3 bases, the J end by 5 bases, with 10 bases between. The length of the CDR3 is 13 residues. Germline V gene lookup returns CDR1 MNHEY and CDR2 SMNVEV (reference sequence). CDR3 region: CASSLSGWYGYTF. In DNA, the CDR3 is TGTGCCAGCAGTTTGTCGGGGTGGTATGGCTACACCTTC.

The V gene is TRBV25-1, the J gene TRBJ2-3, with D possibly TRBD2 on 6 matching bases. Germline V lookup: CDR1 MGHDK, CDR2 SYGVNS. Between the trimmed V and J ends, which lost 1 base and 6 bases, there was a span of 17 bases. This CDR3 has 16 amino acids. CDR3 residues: CASSESGGDALDTQYF. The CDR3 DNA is TGTGCCAGCAGTGAATCTGGCGGGGACGCCCTCGATACGCAGTATTTT. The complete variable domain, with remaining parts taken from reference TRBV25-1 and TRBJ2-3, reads EADIYQTPRYLVIGTGKKITLECSQTMGHDKMYWYQQDPGMELHLIHYSYGVNSTEKGDLSSESTVSRIRTEHFPLTLESARPSHTSQYLCASSESGGDALDTQYFGPGTRLTVL.

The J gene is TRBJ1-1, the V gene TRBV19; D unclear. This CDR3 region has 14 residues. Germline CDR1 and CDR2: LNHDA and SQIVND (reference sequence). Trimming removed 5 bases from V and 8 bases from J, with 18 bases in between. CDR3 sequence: CASSGDNLSGEAFF. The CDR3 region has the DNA TGTGCCAGTAGTGGCGACAATCTCTCCGGGGAAGCTTTCTTT.

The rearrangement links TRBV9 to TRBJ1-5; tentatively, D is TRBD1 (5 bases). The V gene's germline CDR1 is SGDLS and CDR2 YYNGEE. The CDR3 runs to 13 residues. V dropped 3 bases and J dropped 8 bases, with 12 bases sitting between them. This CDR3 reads CASSGGGVEPQHF. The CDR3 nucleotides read TGTGCCAGCAGCGGCGGGGGGGTAGAGCCCCAGCATTTT.

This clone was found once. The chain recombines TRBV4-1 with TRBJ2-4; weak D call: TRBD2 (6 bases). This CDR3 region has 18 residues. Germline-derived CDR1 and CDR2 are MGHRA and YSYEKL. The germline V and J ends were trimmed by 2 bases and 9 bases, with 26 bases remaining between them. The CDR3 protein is CASSQTYWGESPGGIQYF. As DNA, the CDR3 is TGCGCCAGCAGCCAAACTTATTGGGGGGAGAGCCCAGGTGGCATTCAGTACTTC.

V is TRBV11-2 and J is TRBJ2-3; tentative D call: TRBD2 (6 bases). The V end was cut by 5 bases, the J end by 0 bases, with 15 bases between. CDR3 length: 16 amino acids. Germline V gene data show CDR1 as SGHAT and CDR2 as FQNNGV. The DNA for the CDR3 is TGTGCCAGCAGCACCGGGACTCTGACTAGCACAGATACGCAGTATTTT. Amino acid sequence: CASSTGTLTSTDTQYF.